Presented here are 15 T cell receptor beta chains from one specimen sequenced in a study of OX40 agonist ivuxolimab in advanced cancers. The protocol was immunoSEQ multiplex PCR, while the TCRdb copy is restricted to in-frame clones and leaves out a portion. The sample has around 80,000 clones, roughly 89% seen once. Source: CD4+ or CD8+ T cells sorted from blood, taken in a trial of the OX40 agonist ivuxolimab. These receptors came from an adult with an advanced solid tumor such as melanoma, head and neck, liver or kidney cancer.

The V call is TRBV7-9, the J call TRBJ2-3; 7 bases align to TRBD2. Germline V lookup: CDR1 SEHNR, CDR2 FQNEAQ (reference sequence). The CDR3 runs to 13 residues. The junction had 5 bases not matched to a gene; V was cut back by 6 bases and J by 5 bases. The CDR3 region is CASRIAGGDTQYF. As DNA, the CDR3 is TGTGCCAGCAGAATAGCGGGCGGAGATACGCAGTATTTT.

The V and J genes are TRBV5-1 and TRBJ2-7; TRBD2 agrees at 14 bases. With 5 bases clipped from V and 5 bases from J, the junction kept 6 bases outside the gene matches. In germline, CDR1 is SGHRS, CDR2 YFSETQ. This CDR3 region has 15 residues. In DNA form, the CDR3 reads TGCGCCAGCAGGCTGGGACTAGCGGGGGTAAACGAGCAGTACTTC. Its protein is CASRLGLAGVNEQYF.

This sequence joins TRBV4-2 and TRBJ2-1; TRBD2 matches at 9 bases. V shed 3 bases, J shed 5 bases, and the junction held 5 bases outside the gene matches. This CDR3 has 15 residues. Germline CDR1 and CDR2: LGHNA and YNFKEQ. The CDR3, as DNA: TGTGCCAGCAGCCAGGGGACTAGCAGCAACAATGAGCAGTTCTTC. This encodes CASSQGTSSNNEQFF.

V gene TRBV6-1 combines with J gene TRBJ1-5, with D uncertain. Germline V lookup: CDR1 MNHNS, CDR2 SASEGT. The ends were cut back, 2 bases at V and 0 bases at J, with 17 bases in the middle. This CDR3 has 18 residues. CDR3: CASSEWISQSYSNQPQHF. In nucleotides, the CDR3 is TGTGCCAGCAGTGAATGGATCTCGCAGAGCTATAGCAATCAGCCCCAGCATTTT.

The gene calls are TRBV7-7 and TRBJ2-1; D remains ambiguous. Germline CDR1 SSHAT, CDR2 FNYEAQ (reference sequence). V dropped 4 bases and J dropped 0 bases, with 13 bases sitting between them. This CDR3 comprises 16 residues. The CDR3 nucleotides read TGTGCCAGCAGCTCAACCCCACTAAGCTCCTACAATGAGCAGTTCTTC. Protein product: CASSSTPLSSYNEQFF.

The chain links TRBV7-2 to TRBJ2-7; possible D gene TRBD1, 5 bases. V was cut by 3 bases and J by 5 bases, with 14 bases left in between. The V gene's germline CDR1 is SGHTA and CDR2 FQGNSA. The CDR3 consists of 14 residues. Written as DNA, the CDR3 is TGTGCCAGCAGCTTGGATTTGGGGCGTGACGAGCAGTACTTC. Amino acid sequence: CASSLDLGRDEQYF.

This clone was observed a single time. The V gene is TRBV9, the J gene TRBJ1-2; a possible D gene is TRBD1 (6 bases). CDR1 and CDR2 (germline): SGDLS, YYNGEE. This CDR3 has 14 amino acids. Trimming cost V 0 bases and J 4 bases, with 10 bases left between them. The CDR3 is CASSVDQGFYGYTF. CDR3 DNA sequence: TGTGCCAGCAGCGTAGACCAGGGGTTCTATGGCTACACCTTC. Combining the CDR3 with reference TRBV9 and TRBJ1-2 gives the whole variable domain DSGVTQTPKHLITATGQRVTLRCSPRSGDLSVYWYQQSLDQGLQFLIQYYNGEERAKGNILERFSAQQFPDLHSELNLSSLELGDSALYFCASSVDQGFYGYTFGSGTRLTVV.

The genes are TRBV5-1 and TRBJ2-5; 9 bases line up with TRBD1. Germline trimming cut 4 bases from V and 2 bases from J; bases unmatched to any gene: 6. The CDR3 runs to 15 residues. Per germline, CDR1 SGHRS and CDR2 YFSETQ. The CDR3 region is CASSPGTGYQETQYF. DNA for the CDR3: TGCGCCAGCAGCCCCGGGACAGGGTATCAAGAGACCCAGTACTTC.

The chain recombines TRBV5-1 with TRBJ2-1; TRBD2 might be the D (5 bases). V lost 3 bases, J lost 8 bases, and 12 bases lay in between. The CDR3 length is 13 residues. The germline CDR1 and CDR2 sequences are SGHRS and YFSETQ. In DNA, the CDR3 is TGCGCCAGCAGCTCGACCCCGGGGTATGAGCAGTTCTTC. Translation gives CASSSTPGYEQFF. Full variable domain (remainder filled in from reference TRBV5-1 and TRBJ2-1): KAGVTQTPRYLIKTRGQQVTLSCSPISGHRSVSWYQQTPGQGLQFLFEYFSETQRNKGNFPGRFSGRQFSNSRSEMNVSTLELGDSALYLCASSSTPGYEQFFGPGTRLTVL.

V and J are TRBV7-2 and TRBJ2-7; D uncertain. CDR3 size: 14 residues. CDR1 and CDR2 (germline): SGHTA, FQGNSA. V was clipped by 0 bases and J by 5 bases, with 11 bases between them. CDR3 coding DNA: TGTGCCAGCAGCTTAGCTGGATCAGCTCACGAGCAGTACTTC. Translation gives CASSLAGSAHEQYF.

This chain uses TRBV28 with TRBJ2-5; the D is unclear. The end of the DNA fits TRBJ2-7 better, so the J call may be wrong. Germline V gene lookup returns CDR1 MDHEN and CDR2 SYDVKM. The CDR3 is 11 residues long. The CDR3 reads CASSRYYEQYF. DNA of the CDR3: TGTGCCAGCAGCCGCTACTACGAGCAGTACTTC.

Here the CDR3 reads CASSRWETNEKLFF. CDR3 in DNA: TGTGCCAGCAGCCGATGGGAGACTAATGAAAAACTGTTTTTT. The J gene is TRBJ1-4, the V gene TRBV7-9; D is ambiguous. V was pared by 5 bases and J by 2 bases, with 9 bases between. Germline V gene sequence: CDR1 SEHNR, CDR2 FQNEAQ (reference sequence). CDR3 length equals 14 residues.

The chain joins TRBV9 to TRBJ2-3; TRBD2 matches at 10 bases. CDR3 size: 18 residues. The V and J ends lost 4 bases and 0 bases, in that order; junction bases with no gene match: 11. Germline values: CDR1 SGDLS, CDR2 YYNGEE. The CDR3 DNA follows: TGTGCCAGCAGCTTCTCCAGCGGGGGGGAATCTAGCACAGATACGCAGTATTTT. It yields the protein CASSFSSGGESSTDTQYF.

The chain couples TRBV19 to TRBJ1-1; D gene uncertain. Germline CDR1 is LNHDA and CDR2 is SQIVND (reference sequence). The CDR3 has 14 residues. V lost 7 bases and J lost 2, with 14 bases in between. The CDR3 loop is CASILPGVNTEAFF. The DNA of the CDR3 is TGTGCCAGTATCCTTCCCGGCGTCAACACTGAAGCTTTCTTT.

This chain uses TRBV2 with TRBJ2-1, with D perhaps TRBD1 (5 bases). From germline, CDR1 is SNHLY and CDR2 FYNNEI. The length of the CDR3 is 12 residues. V was shortened by 1 base and J by 15 bases, with 13 bases between the two germline ends. This CDR3 reads CASSEVGMGPFF. Here the CDR3 DNA reads TGTGCCAGCAGTGAAGTAGGGATGGGGCCGTTCTTC.